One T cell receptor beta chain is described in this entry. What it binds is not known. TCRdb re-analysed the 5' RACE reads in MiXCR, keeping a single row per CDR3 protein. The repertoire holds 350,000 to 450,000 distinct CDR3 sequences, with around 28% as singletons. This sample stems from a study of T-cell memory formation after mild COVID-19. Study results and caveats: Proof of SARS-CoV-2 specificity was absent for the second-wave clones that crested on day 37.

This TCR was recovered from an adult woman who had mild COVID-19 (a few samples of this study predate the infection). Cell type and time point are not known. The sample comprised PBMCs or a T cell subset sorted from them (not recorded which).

CDR3 in DNA: TGTGCCAGTAGATGGACAGAGAACACTGAAGCTTTCTTT. Its translation is CASRWTENTEAFF. The V gene is TRBV19, the J gene TRBJ1-1, with D possibly matching TRBD1 (6 bases). V lost 6 bases, J lost 1 base, and 9 bases lay in between. The CDR3 consists of 13 residues. From germline, CDR1 is LNHDA and CDR2 SQIVND (reference sequence).